These 21 T cell receptor beta chains were sequenced from one sample in a study of cytomegalovirus exposure and HLA in healthy donors. The protocol was immunoSEQ multiplex PCR, while the TCRdb copy is restricted to in-frame clones and leaves out a portion. The sample consists of tens of thousands of clones, over 85% of them appearing once. The material sequenced was PBMCs. All receptors come from a woman aged 25 to 45 in good health and CMV-seronegative.

The chain links TRBV30 to TRBJ2-7; TRBD1 agrees at 7 bases. The CDR3 is 14 amino acids. V trimming: 5 bases; J trimming: 7 bases; junction bases outside the gene matches: 14. Per germline, CDR1 GTSNPN and CDR2 SVGIG (reference sequence). DNA of the CDR3: TGTGCCTGGTCTAGGCCCAGGGGGATCAGGGAGCAGTACTTC. It specifies CAWSRPRGIREQYF.

This chain connects TRBV2 to TRBJ1-2; a weak D match, TRBD1 (6 bases). V was trimmed by 8 bases and J by 4 bases, leaving 17 bases between them. This CDR3 has 14 amino acids. Germline V lookup: CDR1 SNHLY, CDR2 FYNNEI. CDR3 loop: CASYPGVGGYGYTF. In DNA, the CDR3 is TGTGCCAGCTACCCAGGGGTTGGGGGCTATGGCTACACCTTC. The full variable domain, completed using reference TRBV2 and TRBJ1-2, is EPEVTQTPSHQVTQMGQEVILRCVPISNHLYFYWYRQILGQKVEFLVSFYNNEISEKSEIFDDQFSVERPDGSNFTLKIRSTKLEDSAMYFCASYPGVGGYGYTFGSGTRLTVV.

The CDR3 reads CAWAGIYEQYF. The CDR3 bases are TGTGCCTGGGCAGGGATCTACGAGCAGTACTTC. This chain links TRBV30 with TRBJ2-7, with a weak D call TRBD1 (5 bases). Trimming shortened V by 5 bases and J by 3 bases, and 8 bases separated the two germline ends. Germline CDR1 reads GTSNPN; CDR2 reads SVGIG (reference sequence). This CDR3 has 11 residues.

This clone was recorded only once. The J gene is TRBJ2-7, the V gene TRBV19; 10 nucleotides match TRBD1. Germline loops: CDR1 LNHDA, CDR2 SQIVND (reference sequence). The V gene end was trimmed by 3 bases and the J gene end by 3 bases; junction bases not matched to a gene: 2. This CDR3 spans 14 amino acids. The CDR3 is CASSMDRGSYEQYF. CDR3 coding DNA: TGTGCCAGTAGTATGGACAGGGGGAGCTACGAGCAGTACTTC.

V is TRBV6-6 and J is TRBJ2-2, with 12 positions matching TRBD2. The germline V gene has CDR1 MNHNY and CDR2 SVGAGI (reference sequence). With 6 bases clipped from V and 1 base from J, the junction kept 3 bases outside the gene matches. This CDR3 has 16 residues. The CDR3, as DNA: TGTGCCAGCAGAAGACTAGCGGGAGAGAACACCGGGGAGCTGTTTTTT. Its protein is CASRRLAGENTGELFF.

A remark on this clone: Other DNA variants within this sample encode the same CDR3. The chain employs TRBV5-1 and TRBJ1-3; D is perhaps TRBD1 (5 bases). The CDR3 extends over 14 amino acids. V lost 0 bases, J lost 4 bases, and 8 bases lay in between. The germline CDR1 and CDR2 sequences are SGHRS and YFSETQ. CDR3 region: CASSLGQGGNTIYF. DNA for the CDR3: TGCGCCAGCAGCTTGGGGCAGGGAGGAAACACCATATATTTT.

J is TRBJ2-1 and V is TRBV30, with 8 bases identical to TRBD2. Germline CDR1 and CDR2: GTSNPN and SVGIG (reference sequence). V lost 2 bases and J lost 7; bases outside the gene matches: 7. This CDR3 region has 14 residues. In nucleotides, the CDR3 is TGTGCCTGGAGTAGCGGGAGAGGAATGAATGAGCAGTTCTTC. This sequence encodes CAWSSGRGMNEQFF.

This clone was detected once. The CDR3 bases are TGCGCCAGCAGCTTCGACAGAGAGAATGGCTACACCTTC. This sequence encodes CASSFDRENGYTF. V gene TRBV5-1 combines with J gene TRBJ1-2, with D possibly TRBD1 on 5 matching bases. CDR1 and CDR2 (germline): SGHRS, YFSETQ. Trimming left V 2 bases short and J 6 bases short, with 11 bases between. This CDR3 comprises 13 residues.

V usage is TRBV7-9 and J usage is TRBJ1-4, with 9 bases aligning to TRBD1. The CDR3 has 18 residues. Trimming removed 1 base from V and 0 bases from J; junction bases left unmatched: 6. Germline V gene lookup returns CDR1 SEHNR and CDR2 FQNEAQ (reference sequence). The CDR3 coding sequence is TGTGCCAGCAGCTTAGTGGGACAGGGTTTTGCAACTAATGAAAAACTGTTTTTT. It is translated as CASSLVGQGFATNEKLFF.

V gene TRBV30 combines with J gene TRBJ2-3, with 8 bases lining up with TRBD2. The CDR3 is 15 amino acids. Germline CDR1 and CDR2: GTSNPN and SVGIG (reference sequence). J was trimmed by 4 bases and V by 4 bases; bases with no gene match: 10. The CDR3 DNA reads TGTGCCTGGACCCGGCGGGGGGCTTATGCAGATACGCAGTATTTT. Protein product: CAWTRRGAYADTQYF.

The chain employs TRBV7-2 and TRBJ1-1; 7 positions agree with TRBD1. Germline CDR1 and CDR2: SGHTA and FQGNSA. This CDR3 has 16 amino acids. Germline trimming cut 1 base from V and 3 bases from J; bases unmatched to any gene: 8. The CDR3 here is CASSLGRGRRYTEAFF. CDR3 DNA: TGTGCCAGCAGCTTAGGTAGGGGGCGGAGGTACACTGAAGCTTTCTTT.

The chain is built from TRBV7-9 and TRBJ2-1, with 10 bases matching TRBD2. The junction had 5 bases not matched to a gene; V was cut back by 2 bases and J by 7 bases. The CDR3 runs 15 residues. Germline assignment: CDR1 SEHNR and CDR2 FQNEAQ (reference sequence). CDR3 sequence (DNA): TGTGCCAGCAGCTTACTAGCGGGAGTTGGGAATGAGCAGTTCTTC. This encodes CASSLLAGVGNEQFF.

V and J are TRBV27 and TRBJ2-1; 8 nucleotides agree with TRBD2. The CDR3 loop spans 19 amino acids. Germline CDR1 MNHEY, CDR2 SMNVEV (reference sequence). V shed 7 bases, J shed 4 bases, and the junction held 21 bases outside the gene matches. The CDR3 is CASTKGAGAWGSQYNEQFF. CDR3 sequence (DNA): TGTGCCAGCACCAAAGGAGCGGGAGCCTGGGGATCACAATACAATGAGCAGTTCTTC.

The J gene is TRBJ2-5, the V gene TRBV29-1; tentative D call: TRBD2 (6 bases). From germline, CDR1 is SQVTM and CDR2 ANQGSEA. The CDR3 extends over 14 amino acids. V lost 6 bases and J 4 bases, leaving 18 bases between the germline ends. DNA for the CDR3: TGCAGCGTCGACGGAGGGCCCTCAGGAGAGACCCAGTACTTC. It codes for CSVDGGPSGETQYF. Full variable domain (remainder filled in from reference TRBV29-1 and TRBJ2-5): SAVISQKPSRDICQRGTSLTIQCQVDSQVTMMFWYRQQPGQSLTLIATANQGSEATYESGFVIDKFPISRPNLTFSTLTVSNMSPEDSSIYLCSVDGGPSGETQYFGPGTRLLVL.

The chain carries TRBV5-1 and TRBJ2-1; 11 bases line up with TRBD2. From germline, CDR1 is SGHRS and CDR2 YFSETQ. The CDR3 sequence is 21 residues long. V dropped 4 bases and J dropped 3; count of bases not matched to a gene: 21. CDR3 DNA: TGCGCCAGCAGCATAATGCCGGGACTGCCGGGACTAGCGGCCCGCTACAATGAGCAGTTCTTC. This codes for CASSIMPGLPGLAARYNEQFF.

V usage is TRBV18 and J usage is TRBJ2-5; TRBD2 aligns across 7 bases. The V gene end was trimmed by 3 bases and the J gene end by 1 base; junction bases not matched to a gene: 8. The germline gives CDR1 KGHSH, CDR2 LQKENI. The CDR3 loop spans 16 amino acids. The CDR3 here is CASSPGPPGGQETQYF. For the CDR3, the DNA is TGTGCCAGCTCACCCGGCCCCCCGGGGGGCCAAGAGACCCAGTACTTC.

V gene TRBV7-3 combines with J gene TRBJ1-4; the match to TRBD1 covers 7 bases. Germline V CDR1 and CDR2: SGHTA, FQGTGA. The CDR3 extends over 15 amino acids. V gave up 5 bases and J gave up 5 bases; unmatched junction bases: 8. The chain's CDR3 is CASSRGTAENEKLFF. The CDR3 coding sequence is TGTGCCAGCAGCCGAGGGACAGCGGAGAATGAAAAACTGTTTTTT.

This chain connects TRBV5-1 to TRBJ2-1, with 7 positions matching TRBD2. The CDR3 runs to 18 residues. Germline assignment: CDR1 SGHRS and CDR2 YFSETQ. The V segment lost 0 bases and the J segment 8 bases; nucleotides outside the gene matches: 17. The CDR3 is CASSLAWWTSSPRDEQFF. Here the CDR3 DNA reads TGCGCCAGCAGCTTGGCCTGGTGGACTAGTTCTCCCCGGGATGAGCAGTTCTTC.

This chain connects TRBV12-5 to TRBJ1-1, with D maybe TRBD1 (5 bases). Trimming stripped 1 base from V and 3 bases from J, with 9 bases between. Germline V gene lookup returns CDR1 LGHNT and CDR2 FRNRAP. The CDR3 consists of 14 residues. CDR3 sequence: CASGLGGRDTEAFF. The CDR3 nucleotides are TGTGCTAGTGGTTTGGGGGGCAGGGACACTGAAGCTTTCTTT.

This clone has only one observation. CDR3 bases: TGTGCCAGCAGCGTAGACGCGGTAATATGGACCGGGGAGCTGTTTTTT. This sequence encodes CASSVDAVIWTGELFF. The genes are TRBV9 and TRBJ2-2; D is uncertain. The CDR3 contains 16 residues. The V end was cut by 0 bases, the J end by 5 bases, with 14 bases between. Germline CDR1 and CDR2: SGDLS and YYNGEE.

V usage is TRBV7-9 and J usage is TRBJ1-1; TRBD1 matches 7 bases. V lost 3 bases and J lost 4; bases outside the gene matches: 5. Germline V CDR1 and CDR2: SEHNR, FQNEAQ (reference sequence). This CDR3 spans 14 amino acids. The CDR3 region is CASSLRQGVTEAFF. As DNA, the CDR3 is TGTGCCAGCAGCTTGCGGCAGGGGGTCACTGAAGCTTTCTTT.